Sequencing of this T cell receptor beta chain was carried out in a study of identical twins. Study-wide points: Models came in too low on out-of-frame TCR alpha sharing in monozygotic twins. Abundant beta clonotypes from cord blood bore fewer insertions; memory repertoires lacked this pattern.

This clonotype appeared a few times. The antigen is not known. A template switching step contributed a universal primer site, while unique molecular identifiers were present in the cDNA. TCRdb passed the 5' RACE reads through MiXCR, listing each CDR3 protein once. Among 400,000 to 550,000 distinct CDR3 sequences listed, approximately 22% were seen once. Another study also made use of these data, one on T cells expressing NK-cell markers.

The source of this sequence is a woman between 18 and 29 years old in good health. Sequencing input: CD4+ T cells sorted from blood.

CDR3 nucleotide sequence: TGTGCCAGCAGCGCACGGGCTTCCTATAATTCACCCCTCCACTTT. Translation gives CASSARASYNSPLHF. The chain employs TRBV9 and TRBJ1-6; unclear D gene. Trimming took 3 bases from V and 1 from J, leaving 8 bases between them. Germline-derived CDR1 and CDR2 are SGDLS and YYNGEE. This CDR3 contains 15 residues. Complete variable domain (other parts from reference TRBV9 and TRBJ1-6): DSGVTQTPKHLITATGQRVTLRCSPRSGDLSVYWYQQSLDQGLQFLIQYYNGEERAKGNILERFSAQQFPDLHSELNLSSLELGDSALYFCASSARASYNSPLHFGNGTRLTVT.